This T cell receptor (beta chain) was found in a study of cytomegalovirus exposure and HLA in healthy donors. Germline V gene lookup returns CDR1 SGHAT and CDR2 FQNNGV. Trimming left V 6 bases short and J 0 bases short, with 12 bases between. The CDR3 spans 16 residues. General study findings and limits: Later analysis associated a missense DCLRE1C variant with TCR beta V- and J-gene trimming. The study assumed roughly uniform donor sequencing depth for presence/absence analyses. According to the study, 160 or so TCR beta chains were cytomegalovirus-associated.

With respect to this clone: Its cognate antigen is unknown.

The PCR had 60 Vbeta and 13 Jbeta primers. Original processing notes: An analysis performed later counted 81 million or so unique TCR beta chains (approximately 12 million of them shared). TCRdb keeps only in-frame clones here, not all; method: immunoSEQ multiplex PCR. That table is the source of V, J and clone size, and D and trimming were worked out from the DNA. The sample contains some 90,000 clones, about 86% of which appear only once. This TCR was sampled from a woman in her seventies in good health and CMV-seropositive. V is TRBV11-2 and J is TRBJ1-6, with D unresolved. The sample comprised PBMCs. CDR3 sequence (DNA): TGTGCCAGCAGTTGGGCGCTCAGCTCCTATAATTCACCCCTCCACTTT. Its translation: CASSWALSSYNSPLHF.